This entry describes one TCR beta chain. V was pared by 0 bases and J by 3 bases, with 8 bases between. There are 14 residues in the CDR3. The germline V gene encodes CDR1 MNHEY and CDR2 SMNVEV (reference sequence). This sample is part of a study of shared clonotypes between healthy human individuals. TCRdb keeps only in-frame clones here, not all; method: immunoSEQ multiplex PCR. The top ten hold approximately 0.39% of the sample, which has about 2.5 million clones, about nine tenths seen once. The TCR was taken from a young man in good health. Some clones in this sample may be carry-over from other donors' samples. The chain is built from TRBV27 and TRBJ2-5; D not resolved. The sample consisted of naive CD4+ T cells from PBMCs. Documented subset: CD45RA+ positively selected. CDR3 bases: TGTGCCAGCAGTTTATCGTATCTGGAAGAGACCCAGTACTTC. It specifies CASSLSYLEETQYF.